The following is a T cell receptor (beta chain) sequence with its context. The data are from a study of cytomegalovirus exposure and HLA in healthy donors. V lost 2 bases to trimming and J lost 6 bases; unmatched junction nucleotides: 3. This CDR3 has 15 amino acids. Germline V gene data show CDR1 as SNHLY and CDR2 as FYNNEI. The PCR made use of 60 Vbeta and 13 Jbeta primers. Repertoires were generated with immunoSEQ multiplex PCR, while TCRdb's copy carries only in-frame clones and drops some. This sample carries approximately 220,000 clones, over 80% of them seen once, and the ten largest clones take 0.71%.

The chain couples TRBV2 to TRBJ2-3; the match to TRBD2 covers 12 bases. The sequence was obtained from a boy between 2 and 10 years old in good health and CMV-seronegative. The specimen sequenced was PBMCs. In nucleotides, the CDR3 is TGTGCCAGCAGTGAAACTAGCGGGAGGATGGATACGCAGTATTTT. This encodes CASSETSGRMDTQYF.